The present T cell receptor (beta chain) was sequenced within a study of cytomegalovirus exposure and HLA in healthy donors. Notes on the study in general: In a later analysis, parvovirus B19, influenza, CMV and Epstein-Barr virus appeared linked to several top co-occurrence clusters.

Concerning this clone itself: What it binds is not known.

Regarding donors, all were healthy bone marrow donors. The PCR employed 60 Vbeta primers together with 13 Jbeta primers. Some clones are missing from TCRdb's copy, which holds only in-frame ones; the method was immunoSEQ multiplex PCR. In the table there are roughly 150,000 clones, approximately 79% of which are singletons. This CDR3 is built from 17 residues. Germline-derived CDR1 and CDR2 are SEHNR and FQNEAQ (reference sequence). The V end was cut by 5 bases, the J end by 3 bases, with 23 bases between. Source material: PBMCs. This TCR was recovered from a man aged 40-49 years in good health and CMV-seropositive. The chain links TRBV7-9 to TRBJ2-7, with a possible D match to TRBD1 (6 bases). For the CDR3, the DNA is TGTGCCAGCAGCCCCGAGGGTGAGGGGGAGATGCTCTACGAGCAGTACTTC. Encoded protein: CASSPEGEGEMLYEQYF.